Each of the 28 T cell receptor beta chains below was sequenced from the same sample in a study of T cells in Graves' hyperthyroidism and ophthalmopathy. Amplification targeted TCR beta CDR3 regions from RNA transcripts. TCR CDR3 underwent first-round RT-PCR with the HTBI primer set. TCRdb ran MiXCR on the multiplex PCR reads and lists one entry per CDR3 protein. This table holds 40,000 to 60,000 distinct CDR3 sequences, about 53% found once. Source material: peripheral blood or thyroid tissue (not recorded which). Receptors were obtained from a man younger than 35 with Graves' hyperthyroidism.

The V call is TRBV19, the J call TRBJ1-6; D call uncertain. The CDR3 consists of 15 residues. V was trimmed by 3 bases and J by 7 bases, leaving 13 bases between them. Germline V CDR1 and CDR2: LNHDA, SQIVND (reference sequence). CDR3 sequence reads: CASSILTRRNSPLHF. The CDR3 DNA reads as TGTGCCAGTAGTATCTTGACCCGGAGGAATTCACCCCTCCACTTT.

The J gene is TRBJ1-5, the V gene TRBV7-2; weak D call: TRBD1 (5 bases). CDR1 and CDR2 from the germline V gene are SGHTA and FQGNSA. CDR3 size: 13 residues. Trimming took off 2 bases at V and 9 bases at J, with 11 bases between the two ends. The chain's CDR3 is CASSLQGVRPQHF. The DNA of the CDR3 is TGTGCCAGCAGCTTACAGGGAGTACGGCCCCAGCATTTT. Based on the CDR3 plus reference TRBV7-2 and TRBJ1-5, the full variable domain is GAGVSQSPSNKVTEKGKDVELRCDPISGHTALYWYRQSLGQGLEFLIYFQGNSAPDKSGLPSDRFSAERTGGSVSTLTIQRTQQEDSAVYLCASSLQGVRPQHFGDGTRLSIL.

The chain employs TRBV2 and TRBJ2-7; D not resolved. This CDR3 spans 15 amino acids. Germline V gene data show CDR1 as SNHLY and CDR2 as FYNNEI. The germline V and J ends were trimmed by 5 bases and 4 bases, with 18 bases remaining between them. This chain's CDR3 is CASSIWAHLGYEQYF. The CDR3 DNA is TGTGCCAGCAGTATCTGGGCCCATTTAGGGTACGAGCAGTACTTC.

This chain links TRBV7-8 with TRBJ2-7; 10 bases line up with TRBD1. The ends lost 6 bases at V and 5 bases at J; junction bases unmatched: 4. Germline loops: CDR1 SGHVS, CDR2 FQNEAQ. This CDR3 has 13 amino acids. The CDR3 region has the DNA TGTGCCAGCAGGGACAGGGGGGCCCACGAGCAGTACTTC. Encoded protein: CASRDRGAHEQYF.

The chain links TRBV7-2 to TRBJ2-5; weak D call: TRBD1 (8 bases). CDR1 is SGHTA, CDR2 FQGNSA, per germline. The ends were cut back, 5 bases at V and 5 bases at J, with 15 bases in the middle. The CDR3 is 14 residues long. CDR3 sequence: CASSPGQGGETQYF. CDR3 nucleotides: TGTGCCAGCAGCCCAGGACAGGGAGGGGAGACCCAGTACTTC.

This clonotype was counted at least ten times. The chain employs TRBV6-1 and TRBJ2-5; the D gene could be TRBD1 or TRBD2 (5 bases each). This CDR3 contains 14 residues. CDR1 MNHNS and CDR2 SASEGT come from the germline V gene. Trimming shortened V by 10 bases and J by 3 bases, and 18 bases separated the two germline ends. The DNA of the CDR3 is TGTGCCACCGGGCGTGGGGACCGTAAAGAGACCCAGTACTTC. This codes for CATGRGDRKETQYF.

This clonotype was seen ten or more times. This CDR3 is CASSQGLARNTQYF. The CDR3, as DNA: TGTGCCAGCAGCCAGGGACTAGCTCGAAATACGCAGTATTTT. The gene calls are TRBV11-2 and TRBJ2-3; 9 bases align to TRBD2. The CDR3 is 14 residues long. V dropped 5 bases and J dropped 7; count of bases not matched to a gene: 7. Per germline, CDR1 SGHAT and CDR2 FQNNGV. Full variable domain (rest looked up from reference TRBV11-2 and TRBJ2-3): EAGVAQSPRYKIIEKRQSVAFWCNPISGHATLYWYQQILGQGPKLLIQFQNNGVVDDSQLPKDRFSAERLKGVDSTLKIQPAKLEDSAVYLCASSQGLARNTQYFGPGTRLTVL.

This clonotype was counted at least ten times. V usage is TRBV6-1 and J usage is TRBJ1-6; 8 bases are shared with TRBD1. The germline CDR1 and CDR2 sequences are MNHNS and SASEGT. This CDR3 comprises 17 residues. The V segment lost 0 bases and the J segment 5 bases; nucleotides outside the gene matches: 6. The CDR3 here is CASSEAEDRADNSPLHF. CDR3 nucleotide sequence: TGTGCCAGCAGTGAAGCCGAGGACAGGGCAGATAATTCACCCCTCCACTTT.

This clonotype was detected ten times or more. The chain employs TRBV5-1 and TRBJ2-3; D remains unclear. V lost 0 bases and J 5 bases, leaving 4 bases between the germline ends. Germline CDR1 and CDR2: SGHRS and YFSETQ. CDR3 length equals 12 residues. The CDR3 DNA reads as TGCGCCAGCAGCTTGGGAGTAGATACGCAGTATTTT. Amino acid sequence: CASSLGVDTQYF.

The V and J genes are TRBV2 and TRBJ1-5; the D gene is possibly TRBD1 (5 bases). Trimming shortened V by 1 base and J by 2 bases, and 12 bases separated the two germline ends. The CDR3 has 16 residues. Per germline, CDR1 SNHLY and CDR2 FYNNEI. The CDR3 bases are TGTGCCAGCAGTGAAGGCGGGGGATTACGCAATCAGCCCCAGCATTTT. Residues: CASSEGGGLRNQPQHF.

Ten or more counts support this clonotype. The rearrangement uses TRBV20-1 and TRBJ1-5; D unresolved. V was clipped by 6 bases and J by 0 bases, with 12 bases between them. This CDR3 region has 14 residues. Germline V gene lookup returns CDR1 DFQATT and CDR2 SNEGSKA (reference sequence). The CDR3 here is CSANPGYSNQPQHF. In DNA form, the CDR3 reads TGCAGTGCAAACCCTGGGTATAGCAATCAGCCCCAGCATTTT.

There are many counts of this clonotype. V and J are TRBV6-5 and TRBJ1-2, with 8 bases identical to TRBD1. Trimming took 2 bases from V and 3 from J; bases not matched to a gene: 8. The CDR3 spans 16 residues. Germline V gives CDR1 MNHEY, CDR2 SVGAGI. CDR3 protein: CASSYLGTGWDYGYTF. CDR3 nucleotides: TGTGCCAGCAGTTACCTAGGGACAGGCTGGGACTATGGCTACACCTTC.

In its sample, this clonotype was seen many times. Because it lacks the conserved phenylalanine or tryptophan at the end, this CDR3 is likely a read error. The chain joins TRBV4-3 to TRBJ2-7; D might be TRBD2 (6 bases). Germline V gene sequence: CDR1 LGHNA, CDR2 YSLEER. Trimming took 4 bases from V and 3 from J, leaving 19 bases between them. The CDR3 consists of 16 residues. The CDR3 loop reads CASSPSLWRVNYEQYL. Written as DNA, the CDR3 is TGCGCCAGCAGCCCGAGCCTGTGGAGGGTTAACTACGAGCAGTACCTC.

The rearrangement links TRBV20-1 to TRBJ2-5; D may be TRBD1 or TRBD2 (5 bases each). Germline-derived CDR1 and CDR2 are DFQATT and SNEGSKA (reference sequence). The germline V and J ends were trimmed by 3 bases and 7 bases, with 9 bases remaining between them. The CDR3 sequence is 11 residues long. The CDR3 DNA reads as TGCAGTGCTAGCGGGGCGGGGACCCAGTACTTC. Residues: CSASGAGTQYF.

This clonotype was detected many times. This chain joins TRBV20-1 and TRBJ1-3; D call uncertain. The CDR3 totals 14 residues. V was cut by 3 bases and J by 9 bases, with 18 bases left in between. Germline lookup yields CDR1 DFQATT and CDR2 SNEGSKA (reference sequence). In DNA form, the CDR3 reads TGCAGTGCTAGGGCGACGGATCCTTATTCCACCATATATTTT. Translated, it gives CSARATDPYSTIYF.

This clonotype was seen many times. This chain's CDR3 is CASSYRQGAEAFF. In DNA, the CDR3 is TGTGCCAGCAGTTATAGACAGGGCGCTGAAGCTTTCTTT. This rearrangement joins TRBV7-2 to TRBJ1-1; 7 bases fit TRBD1. Germline loops: CDR1 SGHTA, CDR2 FQGNSA. The CDR3 sequence is 13 residues long. V trimming: 6 bases; J trimming: 6 bases; junction bases outside the gene matches: 7.

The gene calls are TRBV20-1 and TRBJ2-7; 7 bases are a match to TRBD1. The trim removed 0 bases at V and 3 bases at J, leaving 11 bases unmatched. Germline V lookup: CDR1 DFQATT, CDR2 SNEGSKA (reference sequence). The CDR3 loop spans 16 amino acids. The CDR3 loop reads CSARDPTGTEFYEQYF. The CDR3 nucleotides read TGCAGTGCTAGAGATCCAACCGGGACAGAGTTCTACGAGCAGTACTTC.

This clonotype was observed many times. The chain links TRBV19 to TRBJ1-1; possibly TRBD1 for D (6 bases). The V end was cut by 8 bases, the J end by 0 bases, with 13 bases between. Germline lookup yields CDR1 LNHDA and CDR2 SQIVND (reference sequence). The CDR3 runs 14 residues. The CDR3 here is CASGSDRLNTEAFF. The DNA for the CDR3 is TGTGCCAGTGGAAGTGACAGGCTGAACACTGAAGCTTTCTTT.

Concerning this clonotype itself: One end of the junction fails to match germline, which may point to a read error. The CDR3 nucleotides read TGTGCCATCAGCGTGGACGGATATGGCTACATCTTC. It translates to CAISVDGYGYIF. This sequence joins TRBV10-3 and TRBJ1-2; D ambiguous. The CDR3 is made up of 12 amino acids. Looked up from germline, CDR1 is ENHRY and CDR2 is SYGVKD.

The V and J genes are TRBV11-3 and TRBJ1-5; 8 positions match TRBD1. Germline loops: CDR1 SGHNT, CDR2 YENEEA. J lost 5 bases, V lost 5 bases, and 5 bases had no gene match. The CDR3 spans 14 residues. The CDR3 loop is CASSRTGRDQPQHF. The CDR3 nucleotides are TGTGCCAGCAGCCGGACAGGGCGTGATCAGCCCCAGCATTTT.

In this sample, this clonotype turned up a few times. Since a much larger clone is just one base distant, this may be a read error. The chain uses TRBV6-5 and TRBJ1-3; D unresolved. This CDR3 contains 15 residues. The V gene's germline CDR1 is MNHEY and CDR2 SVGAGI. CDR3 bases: TGTGCCAGCGGTTACTCGATTGCCTCTGGAAACACCATATATTTT. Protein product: CASGYSIASGNTIYF.

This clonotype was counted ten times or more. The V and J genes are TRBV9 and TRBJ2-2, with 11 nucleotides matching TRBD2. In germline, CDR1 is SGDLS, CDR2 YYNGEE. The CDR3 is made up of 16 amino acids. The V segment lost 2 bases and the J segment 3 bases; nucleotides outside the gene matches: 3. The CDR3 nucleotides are TGTGCCAGCAGCGTGACTAGCGGGATGTACACCGGGGAGCTGTTTTTT. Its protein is CASSVTSGMYTGELFF.

The CDR3 sequence: CASSLAAAGEADTQYF. In nucleotides, the CDR3 is TGCGCCAGCAGCTTGGCGGCGGCGGGAGAAGCAGATACGCAGTATTTT. The genes are TRBV5-1 and TRBJ2-3, with 7 positions matching TRBD2. Germline V CDR1 and CDR2: SGHRS, YFSETQ. Losses at the gene ends were 0 bases for V and 4 bases for J; bases not matched to a gene: 8. The CDR3 sequence is 16 residues long.

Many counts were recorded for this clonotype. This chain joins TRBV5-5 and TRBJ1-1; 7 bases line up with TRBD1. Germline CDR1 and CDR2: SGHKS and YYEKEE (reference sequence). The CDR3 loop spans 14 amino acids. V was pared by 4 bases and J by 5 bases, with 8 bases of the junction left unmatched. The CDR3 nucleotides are TGTGCCAGCAGCCCTGACAGGGCTCGGACTGAAGCTTTCTTT. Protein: CASSPDRARTEAFF.

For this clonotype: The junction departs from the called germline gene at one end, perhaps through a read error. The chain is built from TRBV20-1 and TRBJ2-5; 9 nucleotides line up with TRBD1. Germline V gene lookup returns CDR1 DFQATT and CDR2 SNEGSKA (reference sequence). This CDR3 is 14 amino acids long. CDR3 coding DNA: TGCGGTGCTAGGGTACAGGGGGCGGAAGGGACCCAGTACTTC. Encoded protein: CGARVQGAEGTQYF.

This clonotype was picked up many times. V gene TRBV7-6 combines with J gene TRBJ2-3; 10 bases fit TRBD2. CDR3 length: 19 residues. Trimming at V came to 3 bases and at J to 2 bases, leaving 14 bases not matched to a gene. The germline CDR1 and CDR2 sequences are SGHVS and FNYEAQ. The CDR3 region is CASSFLPLLLAGTTDTQYF. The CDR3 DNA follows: TGTGCCAGCAGCTTCCTCCCCCTCTTACTAGCGGGAACCACAGATACGCAGTATTTT.

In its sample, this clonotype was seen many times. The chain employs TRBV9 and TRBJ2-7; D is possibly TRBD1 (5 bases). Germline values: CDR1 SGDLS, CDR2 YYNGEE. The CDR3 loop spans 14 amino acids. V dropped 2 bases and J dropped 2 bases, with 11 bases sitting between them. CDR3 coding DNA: TGTGCCAGCAGCGTTACCGGACACCCCTACGAGCAGTACTTC. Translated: CASSVTGHPYEQYF.

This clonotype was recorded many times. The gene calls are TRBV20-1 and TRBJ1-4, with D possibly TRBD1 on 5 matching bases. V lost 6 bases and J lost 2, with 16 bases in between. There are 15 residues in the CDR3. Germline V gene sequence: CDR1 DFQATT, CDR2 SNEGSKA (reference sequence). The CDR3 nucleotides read TGCAGTGCCACTCTAACTGGGGCGACTAATGAAAAACTGTTTTTT. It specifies CSATLTGATNEKLFF.